The TCR beta chain under discussion was sequenced for a study of cytomegalovirus exposure and HLA in healthy donors. Findings of the study overall: Later on, a genetic analysis was performed. It linked a missense variant in DCLRE1C with V- and J-gene trimming of TCR beta. The study carried out a later analysis of TCR beta sequences. It associated 16,951 of them with specific HLA alleles at a false discovery rate of 0.05.

In this sample, this clone turned up once. Its matching antigen is unknown. Other DNA sequences from this sample encode an identical CDR3 as well. The PCR contained 60 Vbeta and 13 Jbeta primers. Repertoires were generated with immunoSEQ multiplex PCR, while TCRdb's copy carries only in-frame clones and drops some. The sample holds over 95,000 clones, roughly 79% seen once. Per germline, CDR1 MDHEN and CDR2 SYDVKM. V shed 2 bases and J shed 7 bases, with 9 bases lying between them. This CDR3 has 13 residues. The chain recombines TRBV28 with TRBJ1-5; D call uncertain. The receptor's source is a man aged 35-49 years in good health and CMV-seronegative. Sequencing input: PBMCs. The CDR3 spells CASSLVQRQPQHF. The CDR3 DNA reads as TGTGCCAGCAGTTTAGTCCAGAGGCAGCCCCAGCATTTT.